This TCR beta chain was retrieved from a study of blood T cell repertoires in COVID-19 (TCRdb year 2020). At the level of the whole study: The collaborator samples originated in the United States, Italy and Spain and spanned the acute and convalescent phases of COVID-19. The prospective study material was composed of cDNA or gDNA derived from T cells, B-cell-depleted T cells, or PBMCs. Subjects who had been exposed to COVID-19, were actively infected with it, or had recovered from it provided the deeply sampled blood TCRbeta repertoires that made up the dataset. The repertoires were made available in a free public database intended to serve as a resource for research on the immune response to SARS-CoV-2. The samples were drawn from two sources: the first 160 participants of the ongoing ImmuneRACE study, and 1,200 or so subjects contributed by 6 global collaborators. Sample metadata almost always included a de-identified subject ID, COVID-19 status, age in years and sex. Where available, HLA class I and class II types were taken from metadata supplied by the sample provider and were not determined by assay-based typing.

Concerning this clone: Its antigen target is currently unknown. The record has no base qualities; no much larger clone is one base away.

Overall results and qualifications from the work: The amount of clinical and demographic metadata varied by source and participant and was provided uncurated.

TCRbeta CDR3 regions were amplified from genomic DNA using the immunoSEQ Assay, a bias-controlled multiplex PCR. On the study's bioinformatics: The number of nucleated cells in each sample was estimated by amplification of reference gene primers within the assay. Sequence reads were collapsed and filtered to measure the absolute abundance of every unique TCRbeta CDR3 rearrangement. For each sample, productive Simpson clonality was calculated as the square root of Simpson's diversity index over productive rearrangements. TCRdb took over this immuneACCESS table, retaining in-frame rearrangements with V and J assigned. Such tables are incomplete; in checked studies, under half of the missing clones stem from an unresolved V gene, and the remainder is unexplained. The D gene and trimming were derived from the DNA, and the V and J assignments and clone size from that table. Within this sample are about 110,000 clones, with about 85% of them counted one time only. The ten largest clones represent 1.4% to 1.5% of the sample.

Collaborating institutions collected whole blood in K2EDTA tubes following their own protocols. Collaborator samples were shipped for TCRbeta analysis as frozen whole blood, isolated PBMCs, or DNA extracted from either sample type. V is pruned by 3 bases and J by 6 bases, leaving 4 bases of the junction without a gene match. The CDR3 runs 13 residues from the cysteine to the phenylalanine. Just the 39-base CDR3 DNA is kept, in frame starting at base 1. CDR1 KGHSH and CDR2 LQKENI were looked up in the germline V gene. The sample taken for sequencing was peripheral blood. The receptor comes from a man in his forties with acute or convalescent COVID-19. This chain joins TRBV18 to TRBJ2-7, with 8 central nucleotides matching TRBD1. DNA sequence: TGTGCCAGCTCACCGGGACAGGAGGTCGAGCAGTACTTC. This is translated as CASSPGQEVEQYF.